This T cell receptor (beta chain) was captured in a study of regulatory T cells in long-lasting Graves disease. Assembly of TCR beta libraries relied on iRepertoire HTBI primers together with Arm-PCR of CDR3 regions. TCRdb recomputed calls from the multiplex PCR reads with MiXCR, one row per CDR3 protein. The table records some 450,000 distinct CDR3 sequences, over 15% of them present only once. The time point: newly diagnosed GD, antithyroid drugs for less than 3 months. Construction of the TCR library relied on RNA isolated from PBMCs. The CDR3 runs to 13 residues. Germline V lookup: CDR1 DFQATT, CDR2 SNEGSKA (reference sequence). For this clonotype: This may stem from a read error, because a much larger clone lies one nucleotide away.

These data also formed part of another study, on T cells in Graves' hyperthyroidism and ophthalmopathy.

Sample: peripheral blood mononuclear cells (PBMCs), taken at new diagnosis, from a patient treated with antithyroid drugs. This clonotype was obtained from a woman aged 25 to 39 with Graves disease. This sequence joins TRBV20-1 and TRBJ2-5; D is perhaps TRBD2 (5 bases). The J call may be faulty, since TRBJ2-1 better matches the DNA end. The CDR3 loop reads CSASGGSQETQFF. DNA for the CDR3: TGCAGTGCTAGTGGCGGGTCTCAAGAGACCCAGTTCTTC.